These 2 T cell receptor beta chains were all obtained from the same sample, sequenced in a study of blood T cell repertoires in COVID-19. The method was immunoSEQ multiplex PCR; TCRdb's version includes in-frame clones alone and lacks a portion of them. This table has 95,000 to 120,000 clones, approximately 84% appearing once. Sequenced sample: peripheral blood. All receptors come from a man aged 50-60 years with acute or convalescent COVID-19.

The V gene is TRBV5-6, the J gene TRBJ2-2, with 11 nucleotides matching TRBD2. CDR3 length: 14 amino acids. Germline CDR1 SGHDT, CDR2 YYEEEE. With 5 bases clipped from V and 5 bases from J, the junction kept 2 bases outside the gene matches. This chain's CDR3 is CASRSSGGTGELFF. The CDR3 DNA follows: TGTGCCAGCAGATCTAGCGGGGGGACCGGGGAGCTGTTTTTT.

The chain carries TRBV11-2 and TRBJ2-5, with 8 bases aligning to TRBD1. V gave up 1 base and J gave up 5 bases; unmatched junction bases: 3. Germline V gene lookup returns CDR1 SGHAT and CDR2 FQNNGV. The CDR3 is 14 amino acids. CDR3: CASSLGTGPETQYF. CDR3 bases: TGTGCCAGCAGCTTAGGGACAGGGCCTGAGACCCAGTACTTC. The full variable domain, its missing parts supplied by reference TRBV11-2 and TRBJ2-5, is EAGVAQSPRYKIIEKRQSVAFWCNPISGHATLYWYQQILGQGPKLLIQFQNNGVVDDSQLPKDRFSAERLKGVDSTLKIQPAKLEDSAVYLCASSLGTGPETQYFGPGTRLLVL.